This T cell receptor (beta chain) emerged from a study of T cells in Graves' hyperthyroidism and ophthalmopathy. Findings and caveats of the study: Blood also showed most of the thyroid clonotypes that were expanded above 0.001.

The CDR3 regions of TCR beta were amplified from RNA transcripts. When the TCR CDR3 underwent first-round RT-PCR, the HTBI primer set was used. TCRdb itself ran the multiplex PCR reads through MiXCR, one entry per CDR3 protein. The sample consists of around 690,000 distinct CDR3 sequences, around 16% of them appearing once. In regard to this clonotype: Its antigen is currently unknown.

V shed 6 bases and J 4 bases; nucleotides not matched to a gene: 8. This CDR3 has 14 residues. Germline V CDR1 and CDR2: MNHEY, SVGEGT. Newly diagnosed hyperthyroidism, duration under 2 months, in patients aged 18 to 65. The sequence derives from a man over 45 with Graves' hyperthyroidism. This chain links TRBV6-2 or TRBV6-3 with TRBJ2-7; TRBD1 agrees at 8 bases. Source material: blood. CDR3 region: CASRNRGSWYEQYF. Here the CDR3 DNA reads TGTGCCAGCAGAAACAGGGGGAGTTGGTACGAGCAGTACTTC.